These T cell receptor beta chains were read from a single sample in a study of T-cell reconstitution after alpha-beta-depleted transplantation in children. Via MiXCR, TCRdb re-called the PCR reads, giving one row per CDR3 protein. Among 70,000 to 95,000 distinct CDR3 sequences, around 15% were seen once, and the ten largest hold around 20%. This sample comprised PBMCs, mostly from graft donor cells, obtained 180 days after TCRalphabeta/CD19-depleted stem cell transplant. These receptor sequences come from a male patient between 2 and 10 years old who had a stem cell transplant for acute lymphoblastic leukemia, so the T cells may come from the graft donor. Each CDR3 is given with its conserved first and last residue. Each record gives: J gene, D gene, clone size, V gene, CDR3 protein, CDR3 DNA. The D gene is left open where the match is weak. Clone size, where shown, is once, few, many, or a class for clones that have expanded.

J gene: TRBJ2-3; D gene: NA; clone size: NA; V gene: TRBV12-3/TRBV12-4; CDR3 protein: CASRAGLDTQYF; CDR3 DNA: TGTGCCAGCCGAGCAGGGTTAGATACGCAGTATTTT
J gene: TRBJ2-6; D gene: NA; clone size: few; V gene: TRBV5-6; CDR3 protein: CASSLDWDSESVSGANVLTF; CDR3 DNA: TGTGCCAGCAGCTTGGACTGGGACTCCGAAAGCGTATCTGGGGCCAACGTCCTGACTTTC
J gene: TRBJ1-5; D gene: TRBD1; clone size: NA; V gene: TRBV24-1; CDR3 protein: CATSAGQANQPQHF; CDR3 DNA: TGTGCCACCAGTGCCGGACAGGCCAATCAGCCCCAGCATTTT
J gene: TRBJ1-1; D gene: TRBD1; clone size: NA; V gene: TRBV12-3/TRBV12-4; CDR3 protein: CASRPRQGATLPEAFF; CDR3 DNA: TGTGCCAGCAGGCCCCGACAGGGGGCGACGCTCCCTGAAGCTTTCTTT
J gene: TRBJ2-7; D gene: TRBD2; clone size: many; V gene: TRBV20-1; CDR3 protein: CSARGGSGGTREQYF; CDR3 DNA: TGCAGTGCTAGAGGTGGTAGCGGGGGAACGAGGGAGCAGTACTTC
J gene: TRBJ1-6; D gene: NA; clone size: few; V gene: TRBV12-3/TRBV12-4; CDR3 protein: CASSLSGKNSPLHF; CDR3 DNA: TGTGCCAGCAGTTTATCAGGGAAAAATTCACCCCTCCACTTT
J gene: TRBJ2-7; D gene: NA; clone size: few; V gene: TRBV7-8; CDR3 protein: CASSLVQGTYEQYF; CDR3 DNA: TGTGCCAGCAGCTTAGTTCAGGGGACCTACGAGCAGTACTTC
J gene: TRBJ1-1; D gene: NA; clone size: NA; V gene: TRBV20-1; CDR3 protein: CSAKAALTEAFF; CDR3 DNA: TGCAGTGCTAAGGCGGCGTTAACTGAAGCTTTCTTT
J gene: TRBJ2-7; D gene: NA; clone size: NA; V gene: TRBV15; CDR3 protein: CATSRGPVDEQYF; CDR3 DNA: TGTGCCACCAGCAGGGGTCCAGTCGACGAGCAGTACTTC
J gene: TRBJ2-3; D gene: TRBD2; clone size: NA; V gene: TRBV4-3; CDR3 protein: CASSQDRRGGTDTQYF; CDR3 DNA: TGCGCCAGCAGCCAAGATCGTCGGGGGGGCACAGATACGCAGTATTTT
J gene: TRBJ1-2; D gene: NA; clone size: few; V gene: TRBV20-1; CDR3 protein: CSASDGLLYGYTF; CDR3 DNA: TGCAGTGCTAGCGACGGATTACTCTATGGCTACACCTTC
J gene: TRBJ1-1; D gene: NA; clone size: medium-sized; V gene: TRBV5-1; CDR3 protein: CASSLGLLSQNTEAFF; CDR3 DNA: TGCGCCAGCAGCTTGGGACTGCTGAGTCAGAACACTGAAGCTTTCTTT
J gene: TRBJ1-2; D gene: NA; clone size: few; V gene: TRBV18; CDR3 protein: CASGLLTNYGYTF; CDR3 DNA: TGTGCCAGCGGACTTTTGACTAACTATGGCTACACCTTC
J gene: TRBJ1-2; D gene: NA; clone size: few; V gene: TRBV27; CDR3 protein: CASSSGGLGGYTF; CDR3 DNA: TGTGCCAGCAGTTCTGGGGGCTTGGGTGGCTACACCTTC
J gene: TRBJ2-7; D gene: NA; clone size: NA; V gene: TRBV11-1; CDR3 protein: CASSLPEGRVSASSYEQYF; CDR3 DNA: TGTGCCAGCAGCTTACCGGAGGGCAGGGTCTCTGCGAGCTCCTACGAGCAGTACTTC
J gene: TRBJ1-5; D gene: NA; clone size: NA; V gene: TRBV7-2; CDR3 protein: CASSFAPEGPQHF; CDR3 DNA: TGTGCCAGCAGCTTCGCCCCTGAGGGGCCCCAGCATTTT
J gene: TRBJ2-5; D gene: NA; clone size: many; V gene: TRBV5-1; CDR3 protein: CASSLATAAQETQYF; CDR3 DNA: TGCGCCAGCAGCTTGGCTACAGCGGCGCAAGAGACCCAGTACTTC
J gene: TRBJ2-5; D gene: NA; clone size: once; V gene: TRBV20-1; CDR3 protein: CSASLGYQETQYF; CDR3 DNA: TGCAGTGCTAGTCTGGGATACCAAGAGACCCAGTACTTC
J gene: TRBJ2-1; D gene: NA; clone size: many; V gene: TRBV5-1; CDR3 protein: CASSLGLGGNEQFF; CDR3 DNA: TGCGCCAGCAGCTTAGGGCTGGGGGGAAATGAGCAGTTCTTC
J gene: TRBJ2-3; D gene: NA; clone size: many; V gene: TRBV5-1; CDR3 protein: CASSFGGPTDTQYF; CDR3 DNA: TGCGCCAGCAGCTTCGGGGGGCCAACAGATACGCAGTATTTT
J gene: TRBJ2-2; D gene: NA; clone size: few; V gene: TRBV6-2/TRBV6-3; CDR3 protein: CASRNARVPLSTGELFF; CDR3 DNA: TGTGCCAGCAGGAACGCCAGGGTACCTCTTTCTACCGGGGAGCTGTTTTTT
J gene: TRBJ2-5; D gene: TRBD2; clone size: NA; V gene: TRBV5-1; CDR3 protein: CASSLKRGGQETQYF; CDR3 DNA: TGCGCCAGCAGCTTGAAGCGGGGGGGCCAAGAGACCCAGTACTTC
J gene: TRBJ2-7; D gene: NA; clone size: NA; V gene: TRBV12-3/TRBV12-4; CDR3 protein: CASSLTHVQSNSPRFSYEQYF; CDR3 DNA: TGTGCCAGCAGTCTAACCCACGTGCAGTCCAATTCTCCTAGATTCTCCTACGAGCAGTACTTC
J gene: TRBJ2-7; D gene: TRBD1; clone size: NA; V gene: TRBV20-1; CDR3 protein: CSARDRTSYEQYF; CDR3 DNA: TGCAGTGCTCGGGACAGGACTTCCTACGAGCAGTACTTC
J gene: TRBJ1-6; D gene: NA; clone size: few; V gene: TRBV5-1; CDR3 protein: CASSLEKFSYNSPLHF; CDR3 DNA: TGCGCCAGCAGCTTGGAAAAGTTCTCCTATAATTCACCCCTCCACTTT
J gene: TRBJ2-7; D gene: NA; clone size: NA; V gene: TRBV27; CDR3 protein: CASSGTPGRTSYEQYF; CDR3 DNA: TGTGCCAGCAGCGGAACTCCGGGACGGACCTCCTACGAGCAGTACTTC
J gene: TRBJ2-7; D gene: NA; clone size: NA; V gene: TRBV5-1; CDR3 protein: CASSLGLTGTYEQYF; CDR3 DNA: TGCGCCAGCAGCTTGGGACTAACGGGCACCTACGAGCAGTACTTC
J gene: TRBJ2-4; D gene: TRBD1; clone size: NA; V gene: TRBV14; CDR3 protein: CASSQERQGANIQYF; CDR3 DNA: TGTGCCAGCAGCCAAGAAAGGCAGGGGGCGAACATTCAGTACTTC
J gene: TRBJ2-3; D gene: NA; clone size: NA; V gene: TRBV12-3/TRBV12-4; CDR3 protein: CASSTLGTQYF; CDR3 DNA: TGTGCCAGCAGCACTCTAGGTACGCAGTATTTT
J gene: TRBJ2-7; D gene: NA; clone size: few; V gene: TRBV7-6; CDR3 protein: CASSLAFATDEQYF; CDR3 DNA: TGTGCCAGCAGCTTAGCGTTTGCGACAGACGAGCAGTACTTC
J gene: TRBJ2-7; D gene: TRBD2; clone size: few; V gene: TRBV7-9; CDR3 protein: CASSHPSAGGFGEQYF; CDR3 DNA: TGTGCCAGCAGCCATCCGTCGGCGGGGGGGTTCGGCGAGCAGTACTTC
J gene: TRBJ2-1; D gene: NA; clone size: NA; V gene: TRBV7-9; CDR3 protein: CASGGIGGAYNEQFF; CDR3 DNA: TGTGCCAGCGGAGGAATTGGGGGCGCCTACAATGAGCAGTTCTTC
J gene: TRBJ2-2; D gene: TRBD2; clone size: few; V gene: TRBV20-1; CDR3 protein: CSARQRGGLSGELFF; CDR3 DNA: TGCAGTGCTAGACAGAGGGGAGGGCTCAGCGGGGAGCTGTTTTTT
J gene: TRBJ2-7; D gene: TRBD2; clone size: few; V gene: TRBV13; CDR3 protein: CASSSIRTSGSLDEQYF; CDR3 DNA: TGTGCCAGCAGCTCCATCAGGACTAGCGGGAGTCTCGACGAGCAGTACTTC
J gene: TRBJ2-2; D gene: NA; clone size: many; V gene: TRBV24-1; CDR3 protein: CATSDLPAQGAGELFF; CDR3 DNA: TGTGCCACCAGTGATTTGCCCGCCCAGGGCGCCGGGGAGCTGTTTTTT
J gene: TRBJ2-2; D gene: NA; clone size: few; V gene: TRBV20-1; CDR3 protein: CSAPDRQNTGELFF; CDR3 DNA: TGCAGTGCTCCGGACAGACAGAACACCGGGGAGCTGTTTTTT
J gene: TRBJ2-3; D gene: NA; clone size: NA; V gene: TRBV6-5; CDR3 protein: CASSFDLGATDTQYF; CDR3 DNA: TGTGCCAGCAGTTTCGACCTTGGGGCCACAGATACGCAGTATTTT
J gene: TRBJ2-2; D gene: NA; clone size: NA; V gene: TRBV20-1; CDR3 protein: CSASGRSAGELFF; CDR3 DNA: TGCAGTGCTAGTGGACGCTCAGCCGGGGAGCTGTTTTTT
J gene: TRBJ2-2; D gene: TRBD1; clone size: few; V gene: TRBV5-1; CDR3 protein: CASSSDRALRF; CDR3 DNA: TGCGCCAGCAGCTCGGACAGGGCGCTCCGTTTT
J gene: TRBJ2-3; D gene: TRBD2; clone size: NA; V gene: TRBV7-2; CDR3 protein: CASSSSGAADTQYF; CDR3 DNA: TGTGCCAGCAGCTCTAGCGGGGCCGCAGATACGCAGTATTTT
J gene: TRBJ2-7; D gene: NA; clone size: few; V gene: TRBV27; CDR3 protein: CASSLSGYGSKSYEQYF; CDR3 DNA: TGTGCCAGCAGTTTATCGGGGTATGGATCGAAATCATACGAGCAGTACTTC
J gene: TRBJ1-1; D gene: TRBD1; clone size: NA; V gene: TRBV12-3/TRBV12-4; CDR3 protein: CASSRDRETEAFF; CDR3 DNA: TGTGCCAGCAGCCGAGACAGGGAGACTGAAGCTTTCTTT